The clone carrying this T cell receptor beta chain was recorded many times. Its specificity is unknown. The data belong to a study of CD8 T cells in ankylosing spondylitis. Findings of the study overall: Prior work had noted some motif variants in reactive arthritis blood and synovial fluid.

This CDR3 is 13 amino acids long. In germline, CDR1 is ENHRY, CDR2 SYGVKD. The V end was cut by 2 bases, the J end by 4 bases, with 7 bases between. TCRdb independently ran MiXCR on the 5' RACE reads; one entry per CDR3 protein. Here the sample spans approximately 30,000 distinct CDR3 sequences, about 7.2% being singletons. The chain links TRBV10-3 to TRBJ2-3; maybe TRBD2 (5 bases). This clonotype originated in a male donor with ankylosing spondylitis or in good health (not recorded which). What was sequenced was blood, either unsorted or a sorted T cell fraction (not recorded which). The CDR3 is CAISEGLPDTQYF. The DNA of the CDR3 is TGTGCCATCAGTGAGGGACTCCCAGATACGCAGTATTTT.